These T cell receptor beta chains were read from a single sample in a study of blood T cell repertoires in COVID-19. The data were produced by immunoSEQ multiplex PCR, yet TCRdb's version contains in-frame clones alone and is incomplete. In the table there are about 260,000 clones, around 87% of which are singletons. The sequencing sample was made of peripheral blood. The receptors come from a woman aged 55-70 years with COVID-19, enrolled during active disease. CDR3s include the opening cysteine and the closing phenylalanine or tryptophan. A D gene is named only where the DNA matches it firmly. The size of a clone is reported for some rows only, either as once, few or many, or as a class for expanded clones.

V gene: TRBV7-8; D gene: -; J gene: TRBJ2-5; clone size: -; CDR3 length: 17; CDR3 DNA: TGTGCCAGCAGCCACCATCAGCGGAGACCGTACCAAGAGACCCAGTACTTC; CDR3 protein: CASSHHQRRPYQETQYF
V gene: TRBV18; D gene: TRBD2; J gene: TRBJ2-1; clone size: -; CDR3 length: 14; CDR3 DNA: TGTGCCAGCTCAACGGGACTAGCTGAGGATGAGCAGTTCTTC; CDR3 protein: CASSTGLAEDEQFF
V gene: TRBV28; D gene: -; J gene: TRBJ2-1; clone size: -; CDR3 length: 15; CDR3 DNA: TGTGCCAGCAGCCGCGGACAGTGGGACCTCAATGAGCAGTTCTTC; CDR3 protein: CASSRGQWDLNEQFF
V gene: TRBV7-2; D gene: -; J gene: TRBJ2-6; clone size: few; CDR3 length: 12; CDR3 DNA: TGTGCCAGTCGCTCTGGGGCCAACGTCCTGACTTTC; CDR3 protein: CASRSGANVLTF
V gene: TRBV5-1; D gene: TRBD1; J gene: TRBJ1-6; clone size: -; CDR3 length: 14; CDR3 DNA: TGCGCCAGCAGCCCTGGGACAGGGCCGGCGCCCCTCCACTTT; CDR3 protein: CASSPGTGPAPLHF
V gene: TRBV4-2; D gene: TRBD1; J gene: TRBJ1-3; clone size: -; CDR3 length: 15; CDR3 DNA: TGTGCCAGCAGCCCGACAGGGGAGTTGGGAAACACCATATATTTT; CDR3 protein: CASSPTGELGNTIYF
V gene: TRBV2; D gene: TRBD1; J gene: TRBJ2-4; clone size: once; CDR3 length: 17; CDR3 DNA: TGTGCCAGCAGTCCCGGGACAGGGGGCACGGCCAAAAACATTCAGTACTTC; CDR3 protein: CASSPGTGGTAKNIQYF
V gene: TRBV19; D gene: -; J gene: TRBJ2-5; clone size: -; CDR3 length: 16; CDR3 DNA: TGTGCCAGTAGTTCTCCTCATGCAGGCTACCAAGAGACCCAGTACTTC; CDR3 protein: CASSSPHAGYQETQYF
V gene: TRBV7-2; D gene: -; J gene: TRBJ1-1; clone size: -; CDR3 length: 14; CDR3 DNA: TGTGCCAGCAGCTTGAGGTGGGGGGGCACTGAAGCTTTCTTT; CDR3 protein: CASSLRWGGTEAFF
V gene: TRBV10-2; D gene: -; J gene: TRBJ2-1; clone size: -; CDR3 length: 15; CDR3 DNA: TGCGCCAGCAGTGATTTTGTGAGACAGTACAATGAGCAGTTCTTC; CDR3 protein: CASSDFVRQYNEQFF
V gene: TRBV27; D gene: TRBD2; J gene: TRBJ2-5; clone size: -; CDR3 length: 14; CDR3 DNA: TGTGCCAGCAGTTTAAAGAGGGGAGGGGAGACCCAGTACTTC; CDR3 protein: CASSLKRGGETQYF
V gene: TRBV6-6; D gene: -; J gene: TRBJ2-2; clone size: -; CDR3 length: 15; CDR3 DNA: TGTGCCAGCAGTTACGGGGGGTACGAGGCCGGGGAGCTGTTTTTT; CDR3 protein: CASSYGGYEAGELFF